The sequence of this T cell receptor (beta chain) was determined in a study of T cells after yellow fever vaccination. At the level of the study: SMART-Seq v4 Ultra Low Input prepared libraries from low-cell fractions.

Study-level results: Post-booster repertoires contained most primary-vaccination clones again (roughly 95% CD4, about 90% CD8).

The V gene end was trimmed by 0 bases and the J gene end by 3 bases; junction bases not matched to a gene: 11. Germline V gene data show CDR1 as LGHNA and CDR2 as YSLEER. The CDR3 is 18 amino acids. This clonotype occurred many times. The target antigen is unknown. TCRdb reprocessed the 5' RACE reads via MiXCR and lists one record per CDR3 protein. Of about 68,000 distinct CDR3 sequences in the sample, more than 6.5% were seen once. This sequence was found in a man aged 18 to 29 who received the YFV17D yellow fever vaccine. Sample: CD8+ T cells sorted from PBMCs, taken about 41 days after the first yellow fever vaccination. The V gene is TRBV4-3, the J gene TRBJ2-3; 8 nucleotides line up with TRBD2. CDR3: CASSQDGMGAGETDTQYF. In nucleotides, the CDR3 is TGCGCCAGCAGCCAAGATGGTATGGGAGCGGGGGAGACAGATACGCAGTATTTT.